Shown below are 5 T cell receptor beta chains from a single sample sequenced in a study of cytomegalovirus exposure and HLA in healthy donors listed by TCRdb under 2017. Libraries were built with the immunoSEQ multiplex PCR assay. A mixture of 60 forward primers for TCR Vbeta segments and 13 reverse primers for TCR Jbeta segments was used in the multiplex PCR. TCRdb took over this immuneACCESS table, retaining in-frame rearrangements with V and J assigned. Such tables are incomplete; in checked studies, under half of the missing clones stem from an unresolved V gene, and the remainder is unexplained. This sample holds 110,000 or so clones; around 68% were observed only once. Roughly 12% of the sample is taken by the ten largest. Material: PBMCs. These receptors all stem from a woman aged 45 to 65 in good health and CMV-seropositive.

The chain uses TRBV28 and TRBJ2-7; D not certain. V lost 9 bases and J 3 bases, leaving 12 bases between the germline ends. Germline lookup yields CDR1 MDHEN and CDR2 SYDVKM. The CDR3 sequence is 12 residues long. CDR3: CASSRRVYEQYF. DNA for the CDR3: TGTGCCAGTTCTAGACGAGTCTACGAGCAGTACTTC.

This CDR3 is CVRSCRTGMIGKLFF. The CDR3 nucleotides read TGTGTCAGAAGCTGCCGGACAGGGATGATTGGAAAACTGTTTTTT. The V and J genes are TRBV7-5 and TRBJ1-4; TRBD1 is the table's D call and was not checked against the DNA. TRBV7-5 has pseudogene status. This CDR3 contains 15 residues.

This clone was detected only once. The chain has TRBV7-8 and TRBJ2-7; D possibly corresponds to TRBD1 (5 bases). Germline V gene sequence: CDR1 SGHVS, CDR2 FQNEAQ. This CDR3 contains 15 residues. V gave up 1 base and J gave up 7 bases, with 17 bases separating them. The CDR3 is CASSLGTDSAWEQYF. DNA for the CDR3: TGTGCCAGCAGCTTAGGAACAGACAGCGCGTGGGAGCAGTACTTC.

The rearrangement uses TRBV7-2 and TRBJ2-4; 7 bases line up with TRBD1. Germline V gene sequence: CDR1 SGHTA, CDR2 FQGNSA. V dropped 3 bases and J dropped 1; count of bases not matched to a gene: 3. The CDR3 is 15 amino acids. This chain's CDR3 is CASSFGQAAKNIQYF. For the CDR3, the DNA is TGTGCCAGCAGCTTCGGACAGGCCGCCAAAAACATTCAGTACTTC.

V and J are TRBV5-4 and TRBJ2-1; 9 bases map to TRBD2. Germline V gene lookup returns CDR1 SGHNT and CDR2 YYREEE (reference sequence). There are 15 residues in the CDR3. V lost 2 bases and J lost 4; bases outside the gene matches: 4. The CDR3 DNA reads as TGTGCCAGCAGCTTAGCGGGGGGCCAATACAATGAGCAGTTCTTC. Residues: CASSLAGGQYNEQFF.